These T cell receptor beta chains were read from a single sample in a study of response to subunit inactivated influenza vaccine. TCRdb re-called the RT-PCR reads through MiXCR, storing one row per CDR3 protein. The table shows hundreds of thousands of distinct CDR3 sequences, with 14% occurring only once. Sequenced here: PBMCs from blood, sampled roughly 15 days before vaccination. All receptors derive from a man aged 45 to 65 who received an inactivated influenza vaccine. CDR3s include the opening cysteine and the closing phenylalanine or tryptophan. The D gene is left open where the match is weak. Clone size is not always given. Where it is, it says once, few, many or a class for expanded clones.

TRBJ2-2 TRBV12-3/TRBV12-4 NA TRBD1 TGTGCCAGCCAACCCAGGACGGGACAGGGGAACACCGGGGAGCTGTTTTTT CASQPRTGQGNTGELFF
TRBJ1-1 TRBV5-6 NA NA TGTGCCAGCAGCCCGACTCGGGGGGGCGGCGGCACTGAAGCTTTCTTT CASSPTRGGGGTEAFF
TRBJ1-4 TRBV15 NA NA TGTGCCACCAGAGGCGGAGGCTATGCAACTAATGAAAAACTGTTTTTT CATRGGGYATNEKLFF
TRBJ2-5 TRBV28 many TRBD1 TGTGCCAGCACCGTATTGGGGGACAGGGAAGAGACCCAGTACTTC CASTVLGDREETQYF
TRBJ2-3 TRBV4-1 few NA TGCGCCAGCAGCCAAGATCGCAGGGTGGCAGATACGCAGTATTTT CASSQDRRVADTQYF
TRBJ1-1 TRBV7-9 few NA TGTGCCAGCAGCTTACTTGGTTCGACCACTGAAGCTTTCTTT CASSLLGSTTEAFF
TRBJ1-1 TRBV3-1 NA NA TGTGCCAGCAGCCAAGTGGCAGGAGCGAACACTGAAGCTTTCTTT CASSQVAGANTEAFF
TRBJ2-1 TRBV10-2 NA TRBD2 TGCGCCAGCCGCGTAGCGGGGGTGGCCTACAATGAGCAGTTCTTC CASRVAGVAYNEQFF
TRBJ2-1 TRBV7-2 few TRBD2 TGTGCCAGCAGCTTATACCAGGGAGGGGATGAGCAGTTCTTC CASSLYQGGDEQFF
TRBJ1-5 TRBV6-2/TRBV6-3 NA NA TGTGCCAGCAGCTTCAACAAGGGATGGCAGCCCCAGCATTTT CASSFNKGWQPQHF